This T cell receptor beta chain comes out of a study of blood T cells in healthy people across ages. Study context: There was about one barcoded beta molecule captured by template switching per two T cells.

Combining a sample-barcoded 5' primer with a J-beta primer mix, a second PCR ran for 7 to 11 cycles. MiXCR, run by TCRdb on the 5' RACE reads, gives a single entry per CDR3 protein. This table has 650,000 to 1,000,000 distinct CDR3 sequences, roughly 35% appearing once. This clonotype has a count of ten or more. Caucasian individuals from Russia who were healthy and aged about 6 to 100 acted as donors. Per-sample yields of isolated PBMCs were at least 6 million. Germline CDR1 and CDR2: MNHEY and SVGEGT. The CDR3 totals 13 residues. V lost 0 bases, J lost 1 base, and 3 bases lay in between. The genes are TRBV6-2 or TRBV6-3 and TRBJ1-1; D is unclear. This TCR was recovered from a man younger than 35 in good health. Sequencing used blood. The CDR3 coding sequence is TGTGCCAGCAGTTACTCATGGAACACTGAAGCTTTCTTT. Its protein is CASSYSWNTEAFF.